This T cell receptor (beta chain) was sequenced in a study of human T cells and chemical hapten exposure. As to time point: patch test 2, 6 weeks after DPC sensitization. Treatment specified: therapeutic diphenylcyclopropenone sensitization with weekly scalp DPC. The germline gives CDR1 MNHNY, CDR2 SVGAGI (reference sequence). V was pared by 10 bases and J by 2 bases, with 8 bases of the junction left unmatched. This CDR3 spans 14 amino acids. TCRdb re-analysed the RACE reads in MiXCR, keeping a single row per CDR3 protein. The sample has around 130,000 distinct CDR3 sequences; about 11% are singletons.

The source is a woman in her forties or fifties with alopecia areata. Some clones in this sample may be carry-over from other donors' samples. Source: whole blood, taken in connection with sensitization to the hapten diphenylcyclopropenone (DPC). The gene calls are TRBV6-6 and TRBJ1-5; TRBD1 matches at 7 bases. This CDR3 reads CATVSTGGNQPQHF. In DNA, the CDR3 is TGTGCCACCGTATCCACAGGGGGCAATCAGCCCCAGCATTTT.